This TCR beta chain appears in the sequencing data of a study of blood T cell repertoires in COVID-19. Study summary: From the United States, Italy and Spain came samples of acute and convalescent COVID-19. Sources were T cells, B-cell-depleted T cells, or PBMCs; the material itself was cDNA or gDNA.

This CDR3 is built from 13 residues. V lost 0 bases, J lost 4 bases, and 5 bases lay in between. Under the authors' procedure: Amplification of reference gene primers provided the estimated nucleated cell counts. Only in-frame clones appear in the TCRdb table, and some are missing; sequencing was by immunoSEQ multiplex PCR. That table furnishes V, J and clone size, whereas the DNA furnished D and trimming. Among some 170,000 clones, 85% were seen once, and the ten largest hold 1% to 1.2%. The specimen sequenced was peripheral blood. This receptor was obtained from a man between 40 and 49 years old with acute or convalescent COVID-19. The chain is built from TRBV12-3 or TRBV12-4 and TRBJ2-3; perhaps TRBD2 as D (5 bases). The CDR3 DNA reads as TGTGCCAGCAGTTTAGCGAGGGCAGATACGCAGTATTTT. Translating it yields CASSLARADTQYF.